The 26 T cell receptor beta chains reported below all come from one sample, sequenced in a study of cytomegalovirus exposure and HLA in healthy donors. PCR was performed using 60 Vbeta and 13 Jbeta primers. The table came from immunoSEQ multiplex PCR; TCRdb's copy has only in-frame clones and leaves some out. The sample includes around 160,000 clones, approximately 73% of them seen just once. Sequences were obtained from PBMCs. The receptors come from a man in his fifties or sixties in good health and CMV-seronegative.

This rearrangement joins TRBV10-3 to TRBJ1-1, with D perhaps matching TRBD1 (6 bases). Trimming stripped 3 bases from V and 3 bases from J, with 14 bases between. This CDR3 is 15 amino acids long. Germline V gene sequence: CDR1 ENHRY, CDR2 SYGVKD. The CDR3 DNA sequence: TGTGCCATCAGTGAAAGGGGGAGCGGGGACACTGAAGCTTTCTTT. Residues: CAISERGSGDTEAFF.

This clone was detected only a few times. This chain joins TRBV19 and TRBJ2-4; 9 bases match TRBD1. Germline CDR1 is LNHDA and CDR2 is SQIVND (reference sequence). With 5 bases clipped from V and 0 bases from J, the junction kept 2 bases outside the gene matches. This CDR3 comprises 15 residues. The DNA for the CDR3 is TGTGCCAGTAGTGCACAGGGGGCAGCCAAAAACATTCAGTACTTC. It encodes CASSAQGAAKNIQYF. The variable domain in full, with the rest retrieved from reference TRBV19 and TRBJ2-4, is DGGITQSPKYLFRKEGQNVTLSCEQNLNHDAMYWYRQDPGQGLRLIYYSQIVNDFQKGDIAEGYSVSREKKESFPLTVTSAQKNPTAFYLCASSAQGAAKNIQYFGAGTRLSVL.

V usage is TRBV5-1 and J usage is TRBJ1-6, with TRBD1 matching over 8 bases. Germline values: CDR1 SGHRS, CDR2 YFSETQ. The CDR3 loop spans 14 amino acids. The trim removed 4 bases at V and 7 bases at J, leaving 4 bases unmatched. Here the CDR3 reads CASSIGQGNSPLHF. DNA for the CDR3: TGCGCCAGCAGCATCGGACAGGGAAATTCACCCCTCCACTTT.

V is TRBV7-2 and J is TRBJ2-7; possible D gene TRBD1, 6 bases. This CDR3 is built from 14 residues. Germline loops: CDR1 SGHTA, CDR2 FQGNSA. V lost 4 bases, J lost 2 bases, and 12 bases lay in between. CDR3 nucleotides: TGTGCCAGCAGCTCCTACAGGGTGGCCTACGAGCAGTACTTC. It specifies CASSSYRVAYEQYF.

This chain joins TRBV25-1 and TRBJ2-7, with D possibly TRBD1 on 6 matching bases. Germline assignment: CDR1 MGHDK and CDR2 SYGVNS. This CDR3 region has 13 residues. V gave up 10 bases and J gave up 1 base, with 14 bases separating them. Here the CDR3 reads CATLRTDSYEQYF. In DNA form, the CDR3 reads TGTGCCACCCTAAGGACAGATTCCTACGAGCAGTACTTC.

The CDR3 loop reads CASSESILEGAYNEQFF. In nucleotides, the CDR3 is TGCGCCAGCAGTGAGTCGATTCTTGAGGGGGCTTACAATGAGCAGTTCTTC. V and J are TRBV10-1 and TRBJ2-1; TRBD1 matches 7 bases. After removal of 0 bases from V and 4 bases from J, the junction contained 9 bases not matched to a gene. The CDR3 consists of 17 residues. Looked up from germline, CDR1 is WNHNN and CDR2 is SYGVQD (reference sequence).

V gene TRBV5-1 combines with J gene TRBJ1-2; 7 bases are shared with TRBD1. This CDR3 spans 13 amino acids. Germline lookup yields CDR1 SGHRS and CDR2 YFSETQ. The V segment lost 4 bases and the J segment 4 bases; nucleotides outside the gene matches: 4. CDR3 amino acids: CASSPRDSYGYTF. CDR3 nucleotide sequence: TGCGCCAGCAGCCCACGGGACAGCTATGGCTACACCTTC. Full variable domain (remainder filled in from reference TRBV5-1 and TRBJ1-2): KAGVTQTPRYLIKTRGQQVTLSCSPISGHRSVSWYQQTPGQGLQFLFEYFSETQRNKGNFPGRFSGRQFSNSRSEMNVSTLELGDSALYLCASSPRDSYGYTFGSGTRLTVV.

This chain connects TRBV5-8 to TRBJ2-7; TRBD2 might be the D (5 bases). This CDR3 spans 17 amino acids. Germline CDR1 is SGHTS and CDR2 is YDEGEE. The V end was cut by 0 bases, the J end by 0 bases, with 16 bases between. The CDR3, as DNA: TGTGCCAGCAGCTTGGCCGGTACGCGGGTTAGCTCCTACGAGCAGTACTTC. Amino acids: CASSLAGTRVSSYEQYF.

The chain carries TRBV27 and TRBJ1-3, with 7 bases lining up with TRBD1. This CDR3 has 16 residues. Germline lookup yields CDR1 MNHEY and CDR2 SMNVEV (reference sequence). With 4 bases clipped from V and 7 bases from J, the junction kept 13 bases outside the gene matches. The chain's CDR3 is CASSSHRQGTGNTIYF. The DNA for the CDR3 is TGTGCCAGCAGTTCTCACCGACAGGGAACGGGCAACACCATATATTTT.

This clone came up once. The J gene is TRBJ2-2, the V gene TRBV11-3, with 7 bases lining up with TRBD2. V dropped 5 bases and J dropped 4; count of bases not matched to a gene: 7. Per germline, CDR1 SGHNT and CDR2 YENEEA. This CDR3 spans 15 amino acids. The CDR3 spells CASSPAGRGTGELFF. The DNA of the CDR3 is TGTGCCAGCAGCCCGGCTGGGAGGGGCACCGGGGAGCTGTTTTTT.

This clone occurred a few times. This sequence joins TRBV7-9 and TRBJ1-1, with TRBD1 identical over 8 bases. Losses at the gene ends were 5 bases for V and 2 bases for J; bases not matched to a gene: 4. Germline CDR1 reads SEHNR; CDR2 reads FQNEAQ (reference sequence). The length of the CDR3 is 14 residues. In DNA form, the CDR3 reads TGTGCCAGCAGCCCAGGGGGCCTTAACACTGAAGCTTTCTTT. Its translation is CASSPGGLNTEAFF.

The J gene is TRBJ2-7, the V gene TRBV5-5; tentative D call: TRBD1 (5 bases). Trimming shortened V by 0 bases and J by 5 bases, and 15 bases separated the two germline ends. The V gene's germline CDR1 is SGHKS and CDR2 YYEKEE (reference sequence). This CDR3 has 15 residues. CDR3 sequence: CASSLEGIPDNEQYF. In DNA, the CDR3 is TGTGCCAGCAGCTTGGAGGGAATACCGGACAACGAGCAGTACTTC.

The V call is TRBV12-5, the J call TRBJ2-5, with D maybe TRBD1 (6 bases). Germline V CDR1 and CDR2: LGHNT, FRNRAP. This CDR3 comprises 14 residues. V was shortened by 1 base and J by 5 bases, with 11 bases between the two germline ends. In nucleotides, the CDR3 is TGTGCTAGTGGTTTGGGGCAGGGGTTGGAGACCCAGTACTTC. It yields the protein CASGLGQGLETQYF. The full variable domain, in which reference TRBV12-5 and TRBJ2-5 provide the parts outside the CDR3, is DARVTQTPRHKVTEMGQEVTMRCQPILGHNTVFWYRQTMMQGLELLAYFRNRAPLDDSGMPKDRFSAEMPDATLATLKIQPSEPRDSAVYFCASGLGQGLETQYFGPGTRLLVL.

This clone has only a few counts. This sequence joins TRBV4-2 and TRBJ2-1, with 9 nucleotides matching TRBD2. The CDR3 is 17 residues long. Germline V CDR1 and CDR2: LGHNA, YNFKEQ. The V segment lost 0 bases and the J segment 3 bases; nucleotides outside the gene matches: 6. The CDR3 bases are TGTGCCAGCAGCCAAGATCTGACTAGCGGTCACTACAATGAGCAGTTCTTC. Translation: CASSQDLTSGHYNEQFF.

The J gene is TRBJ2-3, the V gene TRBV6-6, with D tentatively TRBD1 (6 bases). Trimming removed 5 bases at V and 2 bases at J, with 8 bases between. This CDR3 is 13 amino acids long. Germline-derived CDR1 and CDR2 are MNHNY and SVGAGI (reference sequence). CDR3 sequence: CASSGQITDTQYF. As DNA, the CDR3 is TGTGCCAGCAGTGGACAGATCACAGATACGCAGTATTTT.

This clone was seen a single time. CDR3 sequence reads: CASSQETGVGNTIYF. In nucleotides, the CDR3 is TGCGCCAGCAGCCAAGAGACAGGGGTCGGAAACACCATATATTTT. The chain is built from TRBV4-3 and TRBJ1-3; TRBD1 matches at 8 bases. V gave up 0 bases and J gave up 4 bases; unmatched junction bases: 2. The V gene's germline CDR1 is LGHNA and CDR2 YSLEER. There are 15 residues in the CDR3.

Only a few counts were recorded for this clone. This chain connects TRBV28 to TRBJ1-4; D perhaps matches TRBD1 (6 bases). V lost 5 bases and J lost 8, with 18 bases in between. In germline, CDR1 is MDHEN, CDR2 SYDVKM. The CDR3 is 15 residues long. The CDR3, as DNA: TGTGCCAGCAGTCGAAGAACAGGGAACGGCGAAAAACTGTTTTTT. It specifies CASSRRTGNGEKLFF. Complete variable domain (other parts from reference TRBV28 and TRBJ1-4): DVKVTQSSRYLVKRTGEKVFLECVQDMDHENMFWYRQDPGLGLRLIYFSYDVKMKEKGDIPEGYSVSREKKERFSLILESASTNQTSMYLCASSRRTGNGEKLFFGSGTQLSVL.

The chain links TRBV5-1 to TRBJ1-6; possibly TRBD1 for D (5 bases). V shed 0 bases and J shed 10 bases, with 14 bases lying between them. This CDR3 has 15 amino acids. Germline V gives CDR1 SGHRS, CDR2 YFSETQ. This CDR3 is CASSLVSGSRSPLHF. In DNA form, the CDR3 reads TGCGCCAGCAGCTTGGTCTCAGGGTCTCGGTCACCCCTCCACTTT.

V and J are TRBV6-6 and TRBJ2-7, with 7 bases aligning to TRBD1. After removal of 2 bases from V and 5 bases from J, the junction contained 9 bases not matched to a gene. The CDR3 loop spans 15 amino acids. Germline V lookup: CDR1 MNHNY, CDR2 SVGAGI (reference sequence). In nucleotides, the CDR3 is TGTGCCAGCAGTTACGGGGACGACAGGGAGCACGAGCAGTACTTC. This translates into CASSYGDDREHEQYF.

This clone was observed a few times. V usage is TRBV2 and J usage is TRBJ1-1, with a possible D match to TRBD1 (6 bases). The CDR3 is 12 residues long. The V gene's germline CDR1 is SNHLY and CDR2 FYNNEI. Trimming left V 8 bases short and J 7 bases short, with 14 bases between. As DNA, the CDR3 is TGTGCCAGCGCTAAACAGGGTATTGAAGCTTTCTTT. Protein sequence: CASAKQGIEAFF.

The CDR3 bases are TGTGCCAGCAGTGACGGACAGGGGAACACTGAAGCTTTCTTT. This translates into CASSDGQGNTEAFF. V gene TRBV6-5 combines with J gene TRBJ1-1, with 8 bases fitting TRBD1. There are 14 residues in the CDR3. The V and J ends lost 5 bases and 1 base, in that order; junction bases with no gene match: 3. In germline, CDR1 is MNHEY, CDR2 SVGAGI.

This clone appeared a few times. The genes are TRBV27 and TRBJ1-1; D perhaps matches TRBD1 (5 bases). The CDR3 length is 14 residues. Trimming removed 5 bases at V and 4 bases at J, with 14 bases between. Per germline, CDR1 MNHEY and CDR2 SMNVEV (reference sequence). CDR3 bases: TGTGCCAGCAGTACGTACCAGGGAATCACTGAAGCTTTCTTT. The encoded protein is CASSTYQGITEAFF.

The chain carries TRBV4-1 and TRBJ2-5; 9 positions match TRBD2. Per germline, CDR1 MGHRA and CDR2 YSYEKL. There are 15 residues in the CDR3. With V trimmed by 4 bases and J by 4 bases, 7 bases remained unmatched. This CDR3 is CASSRTGLAGETQYF. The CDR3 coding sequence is TGCGCCAGCAGCCGAACGGGACTAGCAGGAGAGACCCAGTACTTC.

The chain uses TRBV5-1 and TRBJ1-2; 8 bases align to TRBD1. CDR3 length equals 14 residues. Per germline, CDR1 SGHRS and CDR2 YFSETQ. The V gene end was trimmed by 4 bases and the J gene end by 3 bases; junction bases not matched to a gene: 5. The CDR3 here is CASSPGQDHYGYTF. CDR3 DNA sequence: TGCGCCAGCAGCCCGGGACAGGACCACTATGGCTACACCTTC. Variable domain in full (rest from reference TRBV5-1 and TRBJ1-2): KAGVTQTPRYLIKTRGQQVTLSCSPISGHRSVSWYQQTPGQGLQFLFEYFSETQRNKGNFPGRFSGRQFSNSRSEMNVSTLELGDSALYLCASSPGQDHYGYTFGSGTRLTVV.

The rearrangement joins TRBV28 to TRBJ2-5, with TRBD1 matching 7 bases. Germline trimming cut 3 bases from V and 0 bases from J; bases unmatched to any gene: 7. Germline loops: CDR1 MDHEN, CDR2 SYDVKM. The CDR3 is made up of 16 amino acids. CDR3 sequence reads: CASSFQTGPYQETQYF. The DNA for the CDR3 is TGTGCCAGCAGTTTCCAGACAGGGCCGTACCAAGAGACCCAGTACTTC.

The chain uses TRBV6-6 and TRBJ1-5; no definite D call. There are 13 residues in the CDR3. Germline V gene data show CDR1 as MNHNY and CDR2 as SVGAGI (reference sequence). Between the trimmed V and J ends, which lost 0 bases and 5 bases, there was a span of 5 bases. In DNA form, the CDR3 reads TGTGCCAGCAGTTACTCCATTGATCAGCCCCAGCATTTT. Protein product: CASSYSIDQPQHF.